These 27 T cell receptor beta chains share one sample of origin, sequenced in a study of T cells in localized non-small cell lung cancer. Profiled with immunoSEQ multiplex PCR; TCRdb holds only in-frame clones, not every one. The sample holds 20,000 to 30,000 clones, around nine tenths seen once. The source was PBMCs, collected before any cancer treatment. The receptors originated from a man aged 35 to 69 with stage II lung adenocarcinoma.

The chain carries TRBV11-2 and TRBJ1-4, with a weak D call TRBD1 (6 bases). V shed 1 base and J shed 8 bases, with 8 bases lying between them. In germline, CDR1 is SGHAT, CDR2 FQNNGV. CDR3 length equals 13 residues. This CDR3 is CASSLGTDEKLFF. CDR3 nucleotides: TGTGCCAGCAGCTTAGGGACAGACGAAAAACTGTTTTTT.

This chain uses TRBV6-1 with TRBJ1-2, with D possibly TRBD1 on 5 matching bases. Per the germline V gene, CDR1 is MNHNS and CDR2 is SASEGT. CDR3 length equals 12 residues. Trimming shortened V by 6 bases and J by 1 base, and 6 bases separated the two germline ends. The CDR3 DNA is TGTGCCAGCAGAGACAGTAACTATGGCTACACCTTC. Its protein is CASRDSNYGYTF.

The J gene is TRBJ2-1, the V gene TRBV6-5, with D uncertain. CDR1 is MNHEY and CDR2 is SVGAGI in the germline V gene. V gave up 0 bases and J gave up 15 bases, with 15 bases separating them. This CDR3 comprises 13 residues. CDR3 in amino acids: CASSYSNLDNPFF. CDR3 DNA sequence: TGTGCCAGCAGTTACTCTAACCTGGATAACCCGTTCTTC.

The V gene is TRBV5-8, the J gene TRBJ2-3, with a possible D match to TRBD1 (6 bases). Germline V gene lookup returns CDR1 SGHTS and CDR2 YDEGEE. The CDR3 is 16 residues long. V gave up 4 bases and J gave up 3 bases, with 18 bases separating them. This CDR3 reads CASSRTLQGRTDTQYF. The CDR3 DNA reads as TGTGCCAGCAGCCGCACCTTACAGGGTAGGACAGATACGCAGTATTTT. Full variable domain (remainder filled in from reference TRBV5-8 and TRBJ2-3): EAGVTQSPTHLIKTRGQQATLRCSPISGHTSVYWYQQALGLGLQFLLWYDEGEERNRGNFPPRFSGRQFPNYSSELNVNALELEDSALYLCASSRTLQGRTDTQYFGPGTRLTVL.

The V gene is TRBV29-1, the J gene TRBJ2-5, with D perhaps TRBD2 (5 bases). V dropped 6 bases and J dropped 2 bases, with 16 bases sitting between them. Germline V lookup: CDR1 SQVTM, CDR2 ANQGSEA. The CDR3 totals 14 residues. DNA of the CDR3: TGCAGCGTGGAGGTGGCTCTGAAACAAGAGACCCAGTACTTC. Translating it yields CSVEVALKQETQYF.

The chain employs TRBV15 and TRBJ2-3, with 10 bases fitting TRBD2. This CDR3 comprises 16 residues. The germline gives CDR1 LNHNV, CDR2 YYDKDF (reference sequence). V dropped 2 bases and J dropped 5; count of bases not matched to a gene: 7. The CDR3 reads CATSRPRAGGQDTQYF. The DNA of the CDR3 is TGTGCCACCAGCAGACCACGAGCGGGAGGGCAAGATACGCAGTATTTT.

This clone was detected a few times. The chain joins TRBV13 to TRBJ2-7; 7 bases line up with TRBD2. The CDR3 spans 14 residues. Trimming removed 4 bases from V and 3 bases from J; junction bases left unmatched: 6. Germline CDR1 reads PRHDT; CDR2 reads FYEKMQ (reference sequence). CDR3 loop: CASSSSGTFYEQYF. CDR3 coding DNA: TGTGCCAGCAGCTCGAGCGGGACCTTCTACGAGCAGTACTTC. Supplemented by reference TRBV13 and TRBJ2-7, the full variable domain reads AAGVIQSPRHLIKEKRETATLKCYPIPRHDTVYWYQQGPGQDPQFLISFYEKMQSDKGSIPDRFSAQQFSDYHSELNMSSLELGDSALYFCASSSSGTFYEQYFGPGTRLTVT.

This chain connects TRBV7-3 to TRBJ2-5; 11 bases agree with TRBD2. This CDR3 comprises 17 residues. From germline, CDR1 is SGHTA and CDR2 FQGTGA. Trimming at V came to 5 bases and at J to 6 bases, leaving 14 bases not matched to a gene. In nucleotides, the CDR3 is TGTGCCAGCAGCCTTGGGGATACTAGCGGGAGCTACCAGACCCAGTACTTC. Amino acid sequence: CASSLGDTSGSYQTQYF.

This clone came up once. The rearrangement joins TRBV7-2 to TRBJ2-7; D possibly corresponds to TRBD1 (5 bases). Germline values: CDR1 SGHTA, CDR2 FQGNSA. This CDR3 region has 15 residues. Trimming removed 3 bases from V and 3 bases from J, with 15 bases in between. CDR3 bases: TGTGCCAGCAGCTTGGGGCAGGGTCCTTTCTACGAGCAGTACTTC. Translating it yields CASSLGQGPFYEQYF.

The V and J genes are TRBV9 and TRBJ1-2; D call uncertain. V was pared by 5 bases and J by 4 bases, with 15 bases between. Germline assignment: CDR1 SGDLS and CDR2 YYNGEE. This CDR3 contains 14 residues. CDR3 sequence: CASSVGEASYGYTF. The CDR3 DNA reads TGTGCCAGCAGTGTCGGGGAGGCAAGCTATGGCTACACCTTC.

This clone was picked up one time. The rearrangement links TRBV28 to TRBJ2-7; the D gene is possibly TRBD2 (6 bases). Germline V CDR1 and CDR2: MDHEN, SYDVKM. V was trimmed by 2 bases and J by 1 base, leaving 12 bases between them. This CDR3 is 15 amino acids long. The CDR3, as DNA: TGTGCCAGCAGTTTAGACGGGGGACCTTCCTACGAGCAGTACTTC. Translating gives CASSLDGGPSYEQYF.

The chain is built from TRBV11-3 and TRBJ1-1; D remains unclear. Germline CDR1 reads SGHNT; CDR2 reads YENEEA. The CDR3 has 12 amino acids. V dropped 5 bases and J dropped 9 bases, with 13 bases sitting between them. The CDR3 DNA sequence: TGTGCCAGCAGCCCTGGAACGGGCCAAGCTTTCTTT. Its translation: CASSPGTGQAFF. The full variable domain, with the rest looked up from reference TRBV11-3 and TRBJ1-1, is EAGVVQSPRYKIIEKKQPVAFWCNPISGHNTLYWYLQNLGQGPELLIRYENEEAVDDSQLPKDRFSAERLKGVDSTLKIQPAELGDSAVYLCASSPGTGQAFFGQGTRLTVV.

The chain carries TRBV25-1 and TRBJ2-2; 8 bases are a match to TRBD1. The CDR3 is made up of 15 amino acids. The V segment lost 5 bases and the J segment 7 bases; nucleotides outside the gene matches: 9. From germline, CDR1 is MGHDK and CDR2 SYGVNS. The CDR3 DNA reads TGTGCCAGCAGTTCTGGACAGGGATTTGGCGGGGAGCTGTTTTTT. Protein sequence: CASSSGQGFGGELFF.

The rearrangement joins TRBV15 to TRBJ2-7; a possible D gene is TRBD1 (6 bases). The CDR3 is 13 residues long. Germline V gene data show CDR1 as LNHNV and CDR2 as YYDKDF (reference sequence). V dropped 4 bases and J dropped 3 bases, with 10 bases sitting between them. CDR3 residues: CATSKRDNYEQYF. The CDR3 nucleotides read TGTGCCACCAGCAAACGGGACAACTACGAGCAGTACTTC.

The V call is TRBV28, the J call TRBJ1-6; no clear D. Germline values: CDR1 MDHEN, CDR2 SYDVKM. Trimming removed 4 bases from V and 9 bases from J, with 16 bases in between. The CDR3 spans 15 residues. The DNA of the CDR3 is TGTGCCAGCAGTTCCTTGTGGGTTTCGGGTTCACCCCTCCACTTT. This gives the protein CASSSLWVSGSPLHF.

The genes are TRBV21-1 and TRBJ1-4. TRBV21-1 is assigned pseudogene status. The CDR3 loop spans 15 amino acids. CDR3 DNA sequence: TGTGCCAGCAGCAAAAAGAGGGGTACTAATGAAAAACTGTTTTTT. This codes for CASSKKRGTNEKLFF.

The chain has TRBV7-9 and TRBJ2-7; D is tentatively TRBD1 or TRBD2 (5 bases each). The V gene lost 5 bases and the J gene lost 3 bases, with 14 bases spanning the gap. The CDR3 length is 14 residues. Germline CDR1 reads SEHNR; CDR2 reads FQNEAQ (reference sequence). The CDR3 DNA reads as TGTGCCAGCAGCCTACAGGCGGGTGACTACGAGCAGTACTTC. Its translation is CASSLQAGDYEQYF.

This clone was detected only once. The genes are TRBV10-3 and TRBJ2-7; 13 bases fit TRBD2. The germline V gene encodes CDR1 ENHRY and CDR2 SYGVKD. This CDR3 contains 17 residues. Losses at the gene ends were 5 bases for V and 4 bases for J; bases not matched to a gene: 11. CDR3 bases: TGTGCCATCAGTCGAGTTCAACTAGCGGGGGGGACTTACGAGCAGTACTTC. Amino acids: CAISRVQLAGGTYEQYF.

The CDR3 DNA sequence: TGCGCCAGCAGTGAGACCGCGAGTCAGCCCCAGCATTTT. Translated: CASSETASQPQHF. The chain has TRBV10-1 and TRBJ1-5; no clear D gene. V was trimmed by 2 bases and J by 6 bases, leaving 8 bases between them. The CDR3 runs 13 residues. Germline lookup yields CDR1 WNHNN and CDR2 SYGVQD (reference sequence).

The CDR3: CASSLVTGSSGNTIYF. The CDR3 DNA is TGTGCCAGCAGCTTAGTAACGGGAAGCTCTGGAAACACCATATATTTT. The chain carries TRBV7-8 and TRBJ1-3; D not certain. From germline, CDR1 is SGHVS and CDR2 FQNEAQ. The V end lost 1 base, the J end lost 0 bases, and 10 bases lay between the germline ends. The CDR3 totals 16 residues.

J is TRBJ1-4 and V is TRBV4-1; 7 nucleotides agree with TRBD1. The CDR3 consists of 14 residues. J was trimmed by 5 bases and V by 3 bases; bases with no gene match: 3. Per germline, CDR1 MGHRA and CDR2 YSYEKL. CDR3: CASSQGQWNEKLFF. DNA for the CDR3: TGCGCCAGCAGCCAGGGACAGTGGAATGAAAAACTGTTTTTT.

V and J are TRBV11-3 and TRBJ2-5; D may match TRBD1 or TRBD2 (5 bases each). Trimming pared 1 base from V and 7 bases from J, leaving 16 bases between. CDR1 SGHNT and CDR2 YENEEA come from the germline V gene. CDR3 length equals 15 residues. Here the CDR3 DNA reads TGTGCCAGCAGCTTAGTTGGGACGAACATGGGGACCCAGTACTTC. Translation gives CASSLVGTNMGTQYF. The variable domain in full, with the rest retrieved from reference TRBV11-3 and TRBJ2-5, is EAGVVQSPRYKIIEKKQPVAFWCNPISGHNTLYWYLQNLGQGPELLIRYENEEAVDDSQLPKDRFSAERLKGVDSTLKIQPAELGDSAVYLCASSLVGTNMGTQYFGPGTRLLVL.

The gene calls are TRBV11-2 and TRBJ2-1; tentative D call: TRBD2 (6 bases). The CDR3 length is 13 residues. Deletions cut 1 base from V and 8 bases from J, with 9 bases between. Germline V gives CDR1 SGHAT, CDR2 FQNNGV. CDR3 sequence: CASSLARRDEQFF. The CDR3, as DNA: TGTGCCAGCAGCTTAGCCAGGAGGGATGAGCAGTTCTTC.

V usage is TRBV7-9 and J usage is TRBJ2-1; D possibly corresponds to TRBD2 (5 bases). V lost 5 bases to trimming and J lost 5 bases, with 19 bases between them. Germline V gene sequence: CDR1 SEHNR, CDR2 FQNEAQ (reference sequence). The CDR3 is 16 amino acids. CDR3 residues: CASSPEGPRGNNEQFF. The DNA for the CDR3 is TGTGCCAGCAGCCCCGAGGGCCCTCGAGGTAACAATGAGCAGTTCTTC.

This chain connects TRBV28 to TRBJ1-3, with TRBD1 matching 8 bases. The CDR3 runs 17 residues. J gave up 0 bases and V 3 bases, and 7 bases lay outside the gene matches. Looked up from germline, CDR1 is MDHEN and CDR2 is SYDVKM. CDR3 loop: CASSFPTGDLSGNTIYF. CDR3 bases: TGTGCCAGCAGTTTCCCGACAGGGGACCTCTCTGGAAACACCATATATTTT.

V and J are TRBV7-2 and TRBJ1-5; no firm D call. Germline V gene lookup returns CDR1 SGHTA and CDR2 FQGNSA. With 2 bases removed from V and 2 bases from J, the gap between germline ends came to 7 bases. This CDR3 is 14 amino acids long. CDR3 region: CASSLKVGNQPQHF. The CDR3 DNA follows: TGTGCCAGCAGCTTAAAGGTCGGCAATCAGCCCCAGCATTTT.

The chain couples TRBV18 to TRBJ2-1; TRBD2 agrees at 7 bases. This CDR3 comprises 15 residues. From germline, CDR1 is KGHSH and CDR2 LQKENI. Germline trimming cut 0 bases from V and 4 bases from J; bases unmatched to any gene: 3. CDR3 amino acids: CASSPPAAGYNEQFF. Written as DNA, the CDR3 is TGTGCCAGCTCACCACCTGCAGCGGGATACAATGAGCAGTTCTTC.